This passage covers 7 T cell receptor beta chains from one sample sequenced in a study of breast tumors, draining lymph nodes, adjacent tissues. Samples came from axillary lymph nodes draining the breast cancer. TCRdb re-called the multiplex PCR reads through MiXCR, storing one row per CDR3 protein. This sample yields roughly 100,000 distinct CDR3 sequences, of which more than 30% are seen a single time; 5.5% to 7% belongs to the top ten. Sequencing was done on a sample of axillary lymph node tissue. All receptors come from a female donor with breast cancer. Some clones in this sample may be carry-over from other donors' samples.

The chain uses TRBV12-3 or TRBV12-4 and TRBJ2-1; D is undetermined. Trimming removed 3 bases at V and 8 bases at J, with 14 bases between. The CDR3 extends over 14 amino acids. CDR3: CASSFGAAVDEQFF. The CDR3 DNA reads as TGTGCCAGCAGTTTCGGAGCCGCCGTGGATGAGCAGTTCTTC.

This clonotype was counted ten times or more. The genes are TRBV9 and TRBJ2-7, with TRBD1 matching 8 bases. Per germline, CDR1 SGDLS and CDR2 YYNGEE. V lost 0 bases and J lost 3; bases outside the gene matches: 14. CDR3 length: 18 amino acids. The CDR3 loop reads CASSVACIPDRVNYEQYF. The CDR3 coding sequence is TGTGCCAGCAGCGTAGCTTGTATTCCGGACAGGGTTAACTACGAGCAGTACTTC.

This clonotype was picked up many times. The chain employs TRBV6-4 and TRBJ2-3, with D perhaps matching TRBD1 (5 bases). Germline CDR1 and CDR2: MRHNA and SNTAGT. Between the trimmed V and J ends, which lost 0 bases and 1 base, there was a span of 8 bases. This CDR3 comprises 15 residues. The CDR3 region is CASSDSKGGTDTQYF. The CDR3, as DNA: TGTGCCAGCAGTGACTCAAAAGGGGGCACAGATACGCAGTATTTT.

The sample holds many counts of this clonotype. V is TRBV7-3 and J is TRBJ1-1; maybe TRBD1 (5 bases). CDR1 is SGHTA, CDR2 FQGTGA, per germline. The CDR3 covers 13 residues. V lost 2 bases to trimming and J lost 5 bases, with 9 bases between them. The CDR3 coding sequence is TGTGCCAGCAGCTTAGGATGGGGGACTGAAGCTTTCTTT. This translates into CASSLGWGTEAFF.

In DNA, the CDR3 is TGTGCCAGCAGAGGGGGGGGCGCCTACGAGCAGTACTTC. Its protein product is CASRGGGAYEQYF. The chain combines TRBV7-2 with TRBJ2-7; D is perhaps TRBD2 (7 bases). CDR1 is SGHTA and CDR2 is FQGNSA in the germline V gene. CDR3 size: 13 residues. V gave up 6 bases and J gave up 2 bases, with 11 bases separating them.

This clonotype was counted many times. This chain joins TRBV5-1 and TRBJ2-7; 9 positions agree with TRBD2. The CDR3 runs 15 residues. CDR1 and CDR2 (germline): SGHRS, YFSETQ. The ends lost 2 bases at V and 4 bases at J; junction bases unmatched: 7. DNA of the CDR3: TGCGCCAGCAGCTTTTTGGCGGGAGGGGAGTACGAGCAGTACTTC. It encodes CASSFLAGGEYEQYF. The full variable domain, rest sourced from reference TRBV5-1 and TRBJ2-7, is KAGVTQTPRYLIKTRGQQVTLSCSPISGHRSVSWYQQTPGQGLQFLFEYFSETQRNKGNFPGRFSGRQFSNSRSEMNVSTLELGDSALYLCASSFLAGGEYEQYFGPGTRLTVT.

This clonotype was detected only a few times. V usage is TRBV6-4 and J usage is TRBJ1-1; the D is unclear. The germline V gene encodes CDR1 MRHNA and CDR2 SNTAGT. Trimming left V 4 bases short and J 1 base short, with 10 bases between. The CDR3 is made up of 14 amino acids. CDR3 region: CASSADDGNTEAFF. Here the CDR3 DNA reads TGTGCCAGCAGTGCCGATGATGGGAACACTGAAGCTTTCTTT.